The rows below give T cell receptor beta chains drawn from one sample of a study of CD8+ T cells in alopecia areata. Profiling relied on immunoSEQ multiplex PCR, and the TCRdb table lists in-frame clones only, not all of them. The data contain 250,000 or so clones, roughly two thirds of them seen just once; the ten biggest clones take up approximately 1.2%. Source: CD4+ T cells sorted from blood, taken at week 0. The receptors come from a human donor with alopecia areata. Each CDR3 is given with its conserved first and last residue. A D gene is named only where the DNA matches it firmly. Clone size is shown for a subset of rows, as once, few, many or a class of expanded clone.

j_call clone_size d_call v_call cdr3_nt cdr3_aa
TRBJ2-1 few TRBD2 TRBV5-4 TGTGCCAGCACAACTAGCGGGGGGGCCGACAATGAGCAGTTCTTC CASTTSGGADNEQFF
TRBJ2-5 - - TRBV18 TGTGCCAGCTCACCACTTCCCAGACGAGAGACCCAGTACTTC CASSPLPRRETQYF
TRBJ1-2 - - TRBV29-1 TGCAGCGTTGAAGATCTTCGGGCGCTTGGCTACACCTTC CSVEDLRALGYTF
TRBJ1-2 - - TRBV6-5 TGTGCCAGCAGTAATAGACTGAGAGGCTACACCTTC CASSNRLRGYTF
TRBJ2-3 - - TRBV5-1 TGCGCCAGCAGCTTGGTCGCGAGCACGGCAGATACGCAGTATTTT CASSLVASTADTQYF
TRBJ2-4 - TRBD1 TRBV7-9 TGTGCCAGCAGCGAGCGACAGGGAGCCAAAAACATTCAGTACTTC CASSERQGAKNIQYF
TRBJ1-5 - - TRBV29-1 TGCAGCGTAGCTGACACAAATCAGCCCCAGCATTTT CSVADTNQPQHF
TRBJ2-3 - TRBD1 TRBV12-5 TGTGCTAGTGGTTTTCCCAAACCGGGACAGGGAACCACAGATACGCAGTATTTT CASGFPKPGQGTTDTQYF
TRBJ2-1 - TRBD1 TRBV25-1 TGTGCCAGCAGAGCAGGGGGCTCATACAATGAGCAGTTCTTC CASRAGGSYNEQFF
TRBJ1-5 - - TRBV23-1 TGCGCCCCCAGGGTTAGTCAGCCCCAGCATTTT CAPRVSQPQHF
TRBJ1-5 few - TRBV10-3 TGTGCCATCAGTGAGTTGCTGGGCGGTCAGCCCCAGCATTTT CAISELLGGQPQHF
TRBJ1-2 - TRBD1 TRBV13 TGTGCCAGCAGTCTCCGGGACAGGGGGTATGGCTACACCTTC CASSLRDRGYGYTF
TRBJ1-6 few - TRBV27 TGTGCCAGCAGTTTCAAGACATCCTATAATTCACCCCTCCACTTT CASSFKTSYNSPLHF
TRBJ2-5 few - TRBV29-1 TGCAGCGTTAACGGGCAAGAGACCCAGTACTTC CSVNGQETQYF
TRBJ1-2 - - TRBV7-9 TGTGCCAGCAGCTTAGGAGAGCCGGCCAACTATGGCTACACCTTC CASSLGEPANYGYTF
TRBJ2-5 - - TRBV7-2 TGTGCCAGCAGCTTAGTAGTCACTCAAGAGACCCAGTACTTC CASSLVVTQETQYF
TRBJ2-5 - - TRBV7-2 TGTGCCAGCAGCTTTTCCAGGGGATCCGGGGGAGAGACCCAGTACTTC CASSFSRGSGGETQYF
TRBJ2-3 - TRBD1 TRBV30 TGTGCCTGGAGGAGGCAGGGGGCATGGGATACGCAGTATTTT CAWRRQGAWDTQYF
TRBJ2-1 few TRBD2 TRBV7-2 TGTGCCAGCAGCCCCCCCGGGCGGGGGGATAACAATGAGCAGTTCTTC CASSPPGRGDNNEQFF
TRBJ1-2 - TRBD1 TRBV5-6 TGTGCCAGCAGCCTTGACAGGGAAAGCTACACCTTC CASSLDRESYTF
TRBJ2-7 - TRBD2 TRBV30 TGTGCCTGGAGTGTCGGACTAGGGTACGAGCAGTACTTC CAWSVGLGYEQYF
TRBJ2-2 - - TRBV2 TGTGCCAGCAGTAAGCTAATGCGGGACACCGGGGAGCTGTTTTTT CASSKLMRDTGELFF
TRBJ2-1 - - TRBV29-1 TGCAGCACCCTTTTATACAATGAGCAGTTCTTC CSTLLYNEQFF
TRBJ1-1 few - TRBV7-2 TGTGCCAGCAGCTGGGGACAATCAGGCACTGAAGCTTTCTTT CASSWGQSGTEAFF
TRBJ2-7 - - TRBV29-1 TGCAGCGTGGGAATTGGTCCCCGAAACGAGCAGTACTTC CSVGIGPRNEQYF
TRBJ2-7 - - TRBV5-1 TGCGCCAGCAGCCCTTCGGAGGGGGGAAGCTACGAGCAGTACTTC CASSPSEGGSYEQYF
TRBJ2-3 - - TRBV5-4 TGTGCCAGCAGCGGGGCATCGGGGGATACGCAGTATTTT CASSGASGDTQYF
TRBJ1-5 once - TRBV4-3 TGCGCCAGCAGCCAAGACCAGAATCAGCCCCAGCATTTT CASSQDQNQPQHF